Ten or more counts support the clone carrying this T cell receptor (beta chain). Its matching antigen is unknown. For the second PCR, which ran for roughly 6 to 12 cycles, a sample-barcoded 5' primer and a J-beta primer mix were used. TCRdb re-called the 5' RACE reads with MiXCR, one entry per CDR3 protein. The repertoire holds hundreds of thousands of distinct CDR3 sequences, with roughly 26% as singletons. At least 6 micrograms of total RNA were extracted per sample. This CDR3 is 15 amino acids long. CDR1 is SGDLS and CDR2 is YYNGEE in the germline V gene. V gave up 0 bases and J gave up 0 bases, with 7 bases separating them. These data come from a study of blood T cells in healthy people across ages. Study-level results: Diversity estimated from one million T cells was considered an underestimate. Naive CD4+ cells and diversity were both higher in long-lived donors than in aged donors. In the absence of known donor CMV status, changes in expanded clonotypes were possibly confounded.

The receptor was derived from a woman over 75 in good health. The chain joins TRBV9 to TRBJ1-5; unclear D gene. Source material: blood. The CDR3 coding sequence is TGTGCCAGCAGCGTAGATGGGTATAGCAATCAGCCCCAGCATTTT. Residues: CASSVDGYSNQPQHF.